This entry is about one T cell receptor (beta chain). These data originate in a study of blood T cell repertoires in COVID-19. Study-level background: The United States, Italy and Spain provided the acute and convalescent COVID-19 samples. Sources were T cells, B-cell-depleted T cells, or PBMCs; the material itself was cDNA or gDNA.

Trimming cost V 4 bases and J 6 bases; bases outside gene matches: 10. Looked up from germline, CDR1 is MDHEN and CDR2 is SYDVKM. The CDR3 has 15 residues. TCRdb keeps only in-frame clones here, not all; method: immunoSEQ multiplex PCR. This sample has under 130,000 clones, with around 81% found just once. V and J are TRBV28 and TRBJ2-7, with 9 bases aligning to TRBD1. The material sequenced was peripheral blood. The sequence was collected from a woman in her 70s with acute or convalescent COVID-19. CDR3 coding DNA: TGTGCCAGCAGTTCACCGGGACAGGGCCTCGGCGAGCAGTACTTC. It encodes CASSSPGQGLGEQYF.